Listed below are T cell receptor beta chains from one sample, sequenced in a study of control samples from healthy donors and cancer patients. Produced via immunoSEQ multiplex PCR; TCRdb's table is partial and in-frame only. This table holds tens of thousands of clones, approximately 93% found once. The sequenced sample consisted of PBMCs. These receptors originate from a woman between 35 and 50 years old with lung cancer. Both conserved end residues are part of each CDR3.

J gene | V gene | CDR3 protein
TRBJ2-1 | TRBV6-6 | CASSYGGLSYNEQFF
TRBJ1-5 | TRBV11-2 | CASSSSIGQPQHF
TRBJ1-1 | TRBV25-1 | CASSDLRVQNTEAFF
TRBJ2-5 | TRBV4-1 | CASSQTPGGAQETQYF
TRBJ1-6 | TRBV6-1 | CASSEGLDNSPLHF
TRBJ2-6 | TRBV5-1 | CASSSETASSGANVLTF
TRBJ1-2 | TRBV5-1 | CASSTGQGVPYGYTF
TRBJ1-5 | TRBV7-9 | CASSLANQPQHF
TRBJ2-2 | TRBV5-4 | CASSLDMNTGELFF
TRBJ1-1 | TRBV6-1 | CASSEQNMNTEAFF
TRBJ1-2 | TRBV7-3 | CASSSGTTTPSNYGYTF
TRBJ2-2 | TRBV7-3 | CASAKGVTTNTGELFF
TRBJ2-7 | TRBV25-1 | CASSEFGTGSDEQYF
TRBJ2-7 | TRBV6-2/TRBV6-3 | CASSTSSGGAREQYF
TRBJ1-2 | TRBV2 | CASTTGEFQGYGYTF
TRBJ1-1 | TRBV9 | CASSRGLEAFF
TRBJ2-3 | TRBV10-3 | CAISESIGQISTDTQYF
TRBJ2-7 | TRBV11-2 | CASSFLSPVAVSKQYF
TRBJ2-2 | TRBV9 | CASRRQDNTGELFF
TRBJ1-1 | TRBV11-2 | CASSHHQGGTGWDTEAFF
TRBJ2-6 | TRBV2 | CASSPQENGANVLTF
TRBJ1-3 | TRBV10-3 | CAISESGQTNTIYF
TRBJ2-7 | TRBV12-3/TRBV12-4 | CASSMGLTYEQYF
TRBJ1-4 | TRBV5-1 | CASSHLGATAEKLFF
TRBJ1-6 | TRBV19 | CASSITRQGSSYNSPLHF
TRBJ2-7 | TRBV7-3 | CASSFGGQGPWEQYF
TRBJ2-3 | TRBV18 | CASSPGTDTQYF
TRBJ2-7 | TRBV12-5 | CASAYRAGSGLYEQYF
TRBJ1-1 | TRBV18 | CASRVGGDTEAFF
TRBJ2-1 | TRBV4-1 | CASSRGQGGMNEQFF
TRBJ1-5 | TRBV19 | CASSNQDSNQPQHF
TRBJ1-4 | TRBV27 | CASSPDRLRQATNEKLFF
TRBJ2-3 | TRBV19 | CASSISGTKGDTQYF
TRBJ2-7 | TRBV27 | CASNPGGGLAYEQYF
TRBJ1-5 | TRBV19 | CASSTLTGASSNQPQHF
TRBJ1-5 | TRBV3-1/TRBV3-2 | CASSQVGQPQHF
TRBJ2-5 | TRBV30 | CAWSVGVRGAGETQYF
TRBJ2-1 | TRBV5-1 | CASSLGQVSYNEQFF
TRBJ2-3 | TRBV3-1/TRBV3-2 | CASSQDKGLAGAPDTQYF
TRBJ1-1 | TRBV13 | CASSPRQGNTEAFF
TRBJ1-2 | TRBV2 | CASRPDTSRNYGYTF
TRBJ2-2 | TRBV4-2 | CASRPIGTSGMNTGELFF
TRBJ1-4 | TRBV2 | CARLSDKLHEKLFF
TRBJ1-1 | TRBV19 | CASSRDRAAEAFF
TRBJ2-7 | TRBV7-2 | CASSFGSSYEQYF
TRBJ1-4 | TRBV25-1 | CASSVSDVLFF
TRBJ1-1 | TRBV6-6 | CASSPGQGVGTEAFF
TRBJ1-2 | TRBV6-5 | CASSLGLGQFYGYTF
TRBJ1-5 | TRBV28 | CASSSLRQGNQPQHF
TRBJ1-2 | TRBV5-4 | CASSLGEGAGLNGYTF
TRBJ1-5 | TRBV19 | CASSIGVGRVNQPQHF
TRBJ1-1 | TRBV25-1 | CATIWGAEAFF
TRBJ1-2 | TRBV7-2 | CASSPWTGDPSYTF
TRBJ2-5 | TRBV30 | CAWSVGIRQTIQETQYF